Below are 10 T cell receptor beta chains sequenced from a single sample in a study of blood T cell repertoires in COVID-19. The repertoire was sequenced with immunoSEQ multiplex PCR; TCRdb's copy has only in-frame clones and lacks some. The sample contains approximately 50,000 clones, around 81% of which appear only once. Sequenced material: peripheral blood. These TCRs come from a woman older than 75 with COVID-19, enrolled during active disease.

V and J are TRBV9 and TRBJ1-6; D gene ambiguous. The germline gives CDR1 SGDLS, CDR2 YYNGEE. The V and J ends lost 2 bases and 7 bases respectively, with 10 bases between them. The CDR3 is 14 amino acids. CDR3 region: CASSVEQINSPLHF. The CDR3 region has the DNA TGTGCCAGCAGCGTTGAACAGATCAATTCACCCCTCCACTTT.

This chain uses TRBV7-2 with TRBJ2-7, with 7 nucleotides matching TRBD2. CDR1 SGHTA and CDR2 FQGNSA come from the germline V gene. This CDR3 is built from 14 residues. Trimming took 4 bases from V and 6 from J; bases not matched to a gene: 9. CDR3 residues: CASSWAGAHVEQYF. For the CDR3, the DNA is TGTGCCAGCAGCTGGGCGGGAGCGCATGTCGAGCAGTACTTC.

The CDR3 here is CASSSLGQTDNSPLHF. CDR3 coding DNA: TGTGCCAGCAGTTCCCTAGGACAGACTGATAATTCACCCCTCCACTTT. The V and J genes are TRBV6-6 and TRBJ1-6; possible D gene TRBD1, 6 bases. The germline V and J ends were trimmed by 4 bases and 5 bases, with 15 bases remaining between them. This CDR3 comprises 16 residues. The germline V gene has CDR1 MNHNY and CDR2 SVGAGI (reference sequence).

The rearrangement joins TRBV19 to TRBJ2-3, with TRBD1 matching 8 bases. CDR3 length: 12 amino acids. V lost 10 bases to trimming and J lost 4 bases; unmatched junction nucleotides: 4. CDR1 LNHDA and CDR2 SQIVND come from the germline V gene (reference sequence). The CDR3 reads CATWTGPDTQYF. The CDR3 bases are TGTGCCACCTGGACAGGGCCAGATACGCAGTATTTT.

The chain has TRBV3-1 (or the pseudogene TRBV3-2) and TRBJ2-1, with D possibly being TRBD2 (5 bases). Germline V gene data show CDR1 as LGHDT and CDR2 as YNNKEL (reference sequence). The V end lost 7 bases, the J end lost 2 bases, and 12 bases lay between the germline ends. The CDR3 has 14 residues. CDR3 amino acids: CASTSGSAYNEQFF. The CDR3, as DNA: TGTGCCAGCACAAGCGGAAGCGCCTACAATGAGCAGTTCTTC.

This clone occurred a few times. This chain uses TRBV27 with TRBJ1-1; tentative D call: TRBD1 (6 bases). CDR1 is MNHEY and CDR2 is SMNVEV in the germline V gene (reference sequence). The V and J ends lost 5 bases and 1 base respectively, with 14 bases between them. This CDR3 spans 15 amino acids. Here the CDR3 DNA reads TGTGCCAGCAGTAGGATGGGGACACGGAACACTGAAGCTTTCTTT. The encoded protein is CASSRMGTRNTEAFF.

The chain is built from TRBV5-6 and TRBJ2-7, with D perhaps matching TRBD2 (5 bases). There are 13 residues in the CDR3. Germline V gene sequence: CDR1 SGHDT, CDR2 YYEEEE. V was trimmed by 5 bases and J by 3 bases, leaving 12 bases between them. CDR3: CASSSDYSYEQYF. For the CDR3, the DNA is TGTGCCAGCAGTTCCGACTATAGCTACGAGCAGTACTTC. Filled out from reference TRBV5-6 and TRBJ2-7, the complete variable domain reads DAGVTQSPTHLIKTRGQQVTLRCSPKSGHDTVSWYQQALGQGPQFIFQYYEEEERQRGNFPDRFSGHQFPNYSSELNVNALLLGDSALYLCASSSDYSYEQYFGPGTRLTVT.

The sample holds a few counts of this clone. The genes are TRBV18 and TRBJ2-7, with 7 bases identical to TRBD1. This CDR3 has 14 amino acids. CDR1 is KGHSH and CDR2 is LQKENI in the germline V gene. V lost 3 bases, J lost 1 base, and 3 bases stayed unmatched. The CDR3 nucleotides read TGTGCCAGCTCACCGGGACAGAATTCCTACGAGCAGTACTTC. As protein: CASSPGQNSYEQYF.

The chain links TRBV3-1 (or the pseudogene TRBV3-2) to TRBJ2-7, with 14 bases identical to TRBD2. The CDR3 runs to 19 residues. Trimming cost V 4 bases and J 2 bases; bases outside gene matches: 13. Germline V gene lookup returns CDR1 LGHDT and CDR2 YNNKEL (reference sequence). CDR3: CASSPPIGTSGSRPYEQYF. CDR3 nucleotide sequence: TGTGCCAGCAGCCCTCCGATTGGGACTAGCGGGAGCCGTCCCTACGAGCAGTACTTC.

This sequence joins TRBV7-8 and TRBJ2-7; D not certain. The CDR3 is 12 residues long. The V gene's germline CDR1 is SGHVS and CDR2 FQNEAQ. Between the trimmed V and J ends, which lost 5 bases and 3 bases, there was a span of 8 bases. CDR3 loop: CASSPVIYEQYF. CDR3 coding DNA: TGTGCCAGCAGCCCGGTCATCTACGAGCAGTACTTC.